The 26 T cell receptor beta chains listed next were all sequenced from one sample in a study of cytomegalovirus exposure and HLA in healthy donors. Both 60 Vbeta primers and 13 Jbeta primers went into the PCR. Measured with immunoSEQ multiplex PCR; TCRdb has only the in-frame clones, and not every one. The table records roughly 120,000 clones, about 76% of them present only once. The sample taken for sequencing was PBMCs. The receptors shown here come from a man aged 40-55 years in good health and CMV-seropositive.

The chain has TRBV18 and TRBJ2-1, with 12 nucleotides matching TRBD2. V was pared by 3 bases and J by 6 bases, with 3 bases of the junction left unmatched. CDR1 and CDR2 from the germline V gene are KGHSH and LQKENI. There are 15 residues in the CDR3. The CDR3 loop is CASSPLAGGLNEQFF. CDR3 sequence (DNA): TGTGCCAGCTCACCCCTAGCGGGGGGGCTCAATGAGCAGTTCTTC.

V and J are TRBV5-1 and TRBJ2-2; D remains ambiguous. The V end was cut by 1 base, the J end by 7 bases, with 11 bases between. There are 14 residues in the CDR3. Germline CDR1 is SGHRS and CDR2 is YFSETQ. The DNA of the CDR3 is TGCGCCAGCAGCTTGACCGGTCCGGTCGGGGAGCTGTTTTTT. It encodes CASSLTGPVGELFF.

This clone was counted only a few times. The rearrangement links TRBV5-1 to TRBJ1-2; 7 positions match TRBD1. Germline-derived CDR1 and CDR2 are SGHRS and YFSETQ. V lost 2 bases, J lost 8 bases, and 6 bases stayed unmatched. The CDR3 sequence is 13 residues long. This CDR3 is CASSFGQAEGYTF. In nucleotides, the CDR3 is TGCGCCAGCAGCTTCGGACAGGCTGAAGGCTACACCTTC.

Regarding this clone: The junction shows a germline mismatch at one end, possibly a read error. This same CDR3 is encoded by further DNA sequences in the sample. The V and J genes are TRBV27 and TRBJ2-4; 9 bases align to TRBD1. There are 14 residues in the CDR3. Germline V gene sequence: CDR1 MNHEY, CDR2 SMNVEV (reference sequence). The CDR3 DNA sequence: TGTGCTAGCAGTTGGGGGACAGGGAAAAACATTCAGTACTTC. Protein product: CASSWGTGKNIQYF.

This chain uses TRBV4-1 with TRBJ1-2, with 7 nucleotides matching TRBD1. Trimming took 1 base from V and 3 from J; bases not matched to a gene: 11. The CDR3 loop spans 17 amino acids. Germline CDR1 and CDR2: MGHRA and YSYEKL. CDR3 sequence: CASSQVFPGTVDYGYTF. CDR3 nucleotide sequence: TGCGCCAGCAGCCAAGTTTTTCCCGGGACAGTAGACTATGGCTACACCTTC.

The chain couples TRBV29-1 to TRBJ2-7; D is possibly TRBD2 (5 bases). The V end was cut by 4 bases, the J end by 7 bases, with 11 bases between. The CDR3 runs to 11 residues. CDR1 SQVTM and CDR2 ANQGSEA come from the germline V gene. The CDR3 region is CSVGALGEQYF. DNA of the CDR3: TGCAGCGTTGGGGCACTAGGGGAGCAGTACTTC.

The chain is built from TRBV6-5 and TRBJ2-1; D unresolved. CDR1 is MNHEY and CDR2 is SVGAGI in the germline V gene. The CDR3 runs to 15 residues. V lost 2 bases, J lost 6 bases, and 14 bases lay in between. DNA of the CDR3: TGTGCCAGCAGTTACGTAGGCCAGGTCAGCAATGAGCAGTTCTTC. Translated, it gives CASSYVGQVSNEQFF.

The count of this clone is one. V usage is TRBV27 and J usage is TRBJ2-7; no reliable D call. V was pared by 5 bases and J by 0 bases, with 8 bases between. In germline, CDR1 is MNHEY, CDR2 SMNVEV (reference sequence). The CDR3 totals 13 residues. CDR3 sequence reads: CASSLKSSYEQYF. The CDR3 DNA is TGTGCCAGCAGTCTAAAGAGCTCCTACGAGCAGTACTTC.

The J gene is TRBJ1-3, the V gene TRBV18; D remains ambiguous. The germline CDR1 and CDR2 sequences are KGHSH and LQKENI. V was clipped by 5 bases and J by 1 base, with 18 bases between them. This CDR3 comprises 17 residues. The CDR3 protein is CASSSVGEAHSGNTIYF. The CDR3 DNA is TGTGCCAGCTCATCTGTAGGAGAAGCTCATTCTGGAAACACCATATATTTT.

The CDR3 DNA follows: TGCGCCAGCAGTGGGACTAGCGGGGACGGGGAGCTGTTTTTT. This encodes CASSGTSGDGELFF. J is TRBJ2-2 and V is TRBV10-1, with 12 bases aligning to TRBD2. Germline-derived CDR1 and CDR2 are WNHNN and SYGVQD (reference sequence). Germline trimming cut 4 bases from V and 7 bases from J; bases unmatched to any gene: 1. CDR3 length: 14 residues.

This clone has a handful of counts. The chain joins TRBV10-3 to TRBJ1-1; 7 bases match TRBD1. V lost 10 bases and J lost 0; bases outside the gene matches: 11. The germline gives CDR1 ENHRY, CDR2 SYGVKD. The CDR3 length is 15 residues. The CDR3 DNA reads TGTGCCACCGCGGCCGGGACAGCCCTGAACACTGAAGCTTTCTTT. Protein product: CATAAGTALNTEAFF.

This clone was counted only a few times. This rearrangement joins TRBV2 to TRBJ1-1; 7 bases are a match to TRBD1. The J segment lost 0 bases and the V segment lost 8 bases, leaving 9 bases of the junction unmatched. The CDR3 consists of 15 residues. Germline V gene lookup returns CDR1 SNHLY and CDR2 FYNNEI. The CDR3 bases are TGTGCCAGCGAACCGGTACAGGGGCTGAACACTGAAGCTTTCTTT. It translates to CASEPVQGLNTEAFF.

The genes are TRBV12-5 and TRBJ1-4; TRBD1 might be the D (5 bases). Germline CDR1 is LGHNT and CDR2 is FRNRAP. V lost 4 bases and J 8 bases, leaving 17 bases between the germline ends. The CDR3 is 15 residues long. This CDR3 is CASGSTTGLGEKLFF. The CDR3 DNA reads as TGTGCTAGTGGTTCAACTACAGGTTTAGGGGAAAAACTGTTTTTT.

The V gene is TRBV9, the J gene TRBJ2-1, with a possible D match to TRBD2 (6 bases). V lost 3 bases, J lost 4 bases, and 14 bases lay in between. The germline V gene has CDR1 SGDLS and CDR2 YYNGEE. This CDR3 spans 15 amino acids. The CDR3 coding sequence is TGTGCCAGCAGCGGACTAGGCGGGGCTTACAATGAGCAGTTCTTC. It is translated as CASSGLGGAYNEQFF.

The genes are TRBV7-9 and TRBJ1-1; no firm D call. Germline V CDR1 and CDR2: SEHNR, FQNEAQ (reference sequence). The CDR3 is 14 amino acids. Trimming stripped 3 bases from V and 3 bases from J, with 11 bases between. The CDR3 here is CASSFSGPYTEAFF. CDR3 in DNA: TGTGCCAGCAGCTTCAGCGGACCGTACACTGAAGCTTTCTTT.

The chain combines TRBV5-1 with TRBJ2-2, with 10 bases fitting TRBD2. V was clipped by 5 bases and J by 5 bases; unmatched bases: 9. The CDR3 contains 16 residues. Germline V gene lookup returns CDR1 SGHRS and CDR2 YFSETQ. The CDR3 sequence: CASRKREGAGTGELFF. The CDR3 nucleotides are TGCGCCAGCAGAAAGCGGGAGGGCGCGGGGACCGGGGAGCTGTTTTTT.

The chain uses TRBV7-8 and TRBJ2-6; TRBD1 matches 7 bases. J gave up 0 bases and V 5 bases, and 10 bases lay outside the gene matches. Germline V lookup: CDR1 SGHVS, CDR2 FQNEAQ. The CDR3 has 18 amino acids. In DNA, the CDR3 is TGTGCCAGCAGCCTCCGGGACAGCCCGATCTCTGGGGCCAACGTCCTGACTTTC. Amino acids: CASSLRDSPISGANVLTF.

As to this clone: Other DNA sequences within the sample encode an identical CDR3. The chain uses TRBV5-1 and TRBJ2-3; D is undetermined. Germline V gene sequence: CDR1 SGHRS, CDR2 YFSETQ. The V and J ends lost 4 bases and 0 bases respectively, with 3 bases between them. The CDR3 runs to 12 residues. CDR3 nucleotides: TGCGCCAGCAGCCCTAGCACAGATACGCAGTATTTT. The encoded protein is CASSPSTDTQYF.

The chain recombines TRBV11-2 with TRBJ1-6; D is unclear. This CDR3 is 15 amino acids long. Germline V lookup: CDR1 SGHAT, CDR2 FQNNGV. Trimming cost V 5 bases and J 5 bases, with 13 bases left between them. CDR3 nucleotides: TGTGCCAGCAGCCCCCGAATGGCGGATAATTCACCCCTCCACTTT. This gives the protein CASSPRMADNSPLHF. The variable domain in full, with the rest retrieved from reference TRBV11-2 and TRBJ1-6, is EAGVAQSPRYKIIEKRQSVAFWCNPISGHATLYWYQQILGQGPKLLIQFQNNGVVDDSQLPKDRFSAERLKGVDSTLKIQPAKLEDSAVYLCASSPRMADNSPLHFGNGTRLTVT.

This chain connects TRBV30 to TRBJ2-7; D might be TRBD1 (5 bases). CDR3 length: 13 residues. Trimming took 1 base from V and 4 from J, leaving 11 bases between them. Per germline, CDR1 GTSNPN and CDR2 SVGIG (reference sequence). In nucleotides, the CDR3 is TGTGCCTGGAGTGGTGAAGGGGTGTACGAGCAGTACTTC. This encodes CAWSGEGVYEQYF.

The chain recombines TRBV19 with TRBJ1-5, with TRBD1 matching over 7 bases. CDR1 is LNHDA, CDR2 SQIVND, per germline (reference sequence). This CDR3 is 13 amino acids long. V gave up 10 bases and J gave up 2 bases; unmatched junction bases: 5. The chain's CDR3 is CATGRGGNQPQHF. The CDR3 nucleotides read TGTGCCACCGGCAGGGGGGGCAATCAGCCCCAGCATTTT.

The rearrangement uses TRBV19 and TRBJ2-3; tentative D call: TRBD2 (6 bases). The V gene lost 3 bases and the J gene lost 5 bases, with 21 bases spanning the gap. Germline CDR1 LNHDA, CDR2 SQIVND (reference sequence). CDR3 size: 17 residues. The CDR3 DNA sequence: TGTGCCAGTAGTATTTTACCGTCCGGGAGAGGTAGAGATACGCAGTATTTT. It is translated as CASSILPSGRGRDTQYF.

This clone was detected only once. The J gene is TRBJ2-2, the V gene TRBV2, with TRBD2 matching over 13 bases. In germline, CDR1 is SNHLY, CDR2 FYNNEI. There are 20 residues in the CDR3. The junction had 22 bases not matched to a gene; V was cut back by 6 bases and J by 9 bases. CDR3 nucleotide sequence: TGTGCCAGCAGCCCTTTGGTGACTAGCGGGAGGCCCGACCACTTCAGGGAGCTGTTTTTT. Translation: CASSPLVTSGRPDHFRELFF.

With respect to this clone: Mismatch with germline at one junction end may stem from a read error. The chain joins TRBV15 to TRBJ1-1; possibly TRBD1 for D (6 bases). The CDR3 runs to 16 residues. Germline CDR1 reads LNHNV; CDR2 reads YYDKDF (reference sequence). The CDR3 here is CATGRRTAITNTEAFF. CDR3 sequence (DNA): TGTGCCACCGGCAGAAGGACAGCGATAACTAACACTGAAGCTTTCTTT.

The chain recombines TRBV7-7 with TRBJ2-5, with 8 bases matching TRBD1. Germline trimming cut 0 bases from V and 7 bases from J; bases unmatched to any gene: 13. The CDR3 covers 17 residues. Germline V lookup: CDR1 SSHAT, CDR2 FNYEAQ (reference sequence). This CDR3 reads CASSLARSNRGFGTQYF. In DNA, the CDR3 is TGTGCCAGCAGCTTAGCGCGCTCGAACAGGGGGTTCGGGACCCAGTACTTC.

This rearrangement joins TRBV7-9 to TRBJ1-1, with 7 bases identical to TRBD1. Losses at the gene ends were 6 bases for V and 2 bases for J; bases not matched to a gene: 12. This CDR3 spans 16 amino acids. Germline V gene lookup returns CDR1 SEHNR and CDR2 FQNEAQ (reference sequence). The CDR3 spells CASSQTGKVGNTEAFF. In nucleotides, the CDR3 is TGTGCCAGCAGTCAGACAGGGAAGGTAGGAAACACTGAAGCTTTCTTT.